This TCR beta chain is from a study of T cells in Graves' hyperthyroidism and ophthalmopathy. Each person with ophthalmopathy scored at least 3 on the Clinical Activity Score, reached NOSPECS grade 4 or higher, and had been ill under 3 months. It was 10 ml of fresh peripheral blood that supplied the PBMCs. This clonotype was counted ten times or more. This CDR3 region has 13 residues. Trimming shortened V by 7 bases and J by 1 base, and 10 bases separated the two germline ends. TCR beta CDR3 regions were amplified from RNA. The HTBI primer set drove a first-round RT-PCR of the TCR CDR3. TCRdb re-called the multiplex PCR reads with MiXCR, one entry per CDR3 protein. The sample carries hundreds of thousands of distinct CDR3 sequences, more than 15% recorded once.

The source material was blood. The TCR comes from a woman in her 40s with Graves' ophthalmopathy. The chain links TRBV12-3 or TRBV12-4 to TRBJ1-1; the D gene is possibly TRBD1 (5 bases). The CDR3 DNA reads as TGTGCCAGCAACCCCAGGGAGAACACTGAAGCTTTCTTT. Residues: CASNPRENTEAFF.